This is a list of T cell receptor beta chains from one sample in a study of OX40 agonist ivuxolimab in advanced cancers. Profiled with immunoSEQ multiplex PCR; TCRdb holds only in-frame clones, not every one. Here the sample spans about 35,000 clones, roughly 91% being singletons. The sample here was CD4+ or CD8+ T cells sorted from blood, taken in a trial of the OX40 agonist ivuxolimab. These receptors were collected from an adult with an advanced solid tumor such as melanoma, head and neck, liver or kidney cancer. The CDR3 runs from the conserved cysteine through the conserved F or W. D genes are given only for firm matches. Some rows mark clone size as missing; the rest say once, few, many or name a class of expanded clone.

NA	TRBV28	NA	TRBJ1-1	TGTGCCAGCAGTATCCCGGACGAGGGAGCTTTCTTT	CASSIPDEGAFF
TRBD2	TRBV27	NA	TRBJ2-5	TGTGCCAGCAGTTTGGGGACTAGCCGAGAGACCCAGTACTTC	CASSLGTSRETQYF
TRBD1	TRBV6-1	NA	TRBJ1-5	TGTGCCAGCAGTGATCCATCCGCACAGGGGGCGAGACAGCCCCAGCATTTT	CASSDPSAQGARQPQHF
NA	TRBV2	NA	TRBJ2-5	TGTGCCAGCAGTGCAAGCGGGACAGAAGAGACCCAGTACTTC	CASSASGTEETQYF
NA	TRBV28	NA	TRBJ1-2	TGTGCCAGCACCCGTGAGTGGGTGGGCTATGGCTACACCTTC	CASTREWVGYGYTF
NA	TRBV6-5	NA	TRBJ1-2	TGTGCCAGCAGTTACTCGGTGGGAAACTATGGCTACACCTTC	CASSYSVGNYGYTF
TRBD1	TRBV6-1	once	TRBJ1-2	TGTGCCAGCAGTGCGGGACAGAACTATGGCTACACCTTC	CASSAGQNYGYTF
NA	TRBV5-6	NA	TRBJ2-1	TGTGCCAGCAGCTCACGGACGGGTTACAATGAGCAGTTCTTC	CASSSRTGYNEQFF
NA	TRBV4-2	NA	TRBJ2-7	TGTGCCAGCAGCCAAGAGAGGTTAAGGGACTCGAGGCGGGAGCAGTACTTC	CASSQERLRDSRREQYF
NA	TRBV7-2	once	TRBJ1-5	TGTGCCAGCAGCTTAGTGGGGGATCAGCCCCAGCATTTT	CASSLVGDQPQHF
TRBD2	TRBV30	NA	TRBJ2-3	TGTGCCTGGAAAACTAGCGGGAACACAGATACGCAGTATTTT	CAWKTSGNTDTQYF
NA	TRBV4-1	NA	TRBJ2-2	TGCGCCAGCAGCAAGACCGGGGAGCTGTTTTTT	CASSKTGELFF
NA	TRBV2	NA	TRBJ2-3	TGTGCCAGCACCCAAGACAGGTTCGGTGGTGATACGCAGTATTTT	CASTQDRFGGDTQYF
TRBD1	TRBV19	NA	TRBJ1-1	TGTGCCAGTAGTAGAGGACAGGGGGTGAACACTGAAGCTTTCTTT	CASSRGQGVNTEAFF
NA	TRBV10-1	NA	TRBJ2-2	TGCGCCAGCAGCGGTGATACCTCCACCGGGGAGCTGTTTTTT	CASSGDTSTGELFF
TRBD1	TRBV6-5	once	TRBJ2-7	TGTGCCAGCAGTTACTCCCCCGGACAGGGAGACGAGCAGTACTTC	CASSYSPGQGDEQYF
NA	TRBV7-6	once	TRBJ1-4	TGTGCCAGCAGCTTAGTAGTGGGGAATGAAAAACTGTTTTTT	CASSLVVGNEKLFF
TRBD1	TRBV12-5	NA	TRBJ2-6	TGTGCTAGTGGTTTCCGGGACAGGGAAGGTGGGGCCAACGTCCTGACTTTC	CASGFRDREGGANVLTF
NA	TRBV28	NA	TRBJ2-1	TGTGCCAGCAGTTCCGGGACACATAGCTCCTACAATGAGCAGTTCTTC	CASSSGTHSSYNEQFF
NA	TRBV7-9	NA	TRBJ1-4	TGTGCCAGCAGCTTAGAGCCGGGAACTAATGAAAAACTGTTTTTT	CASSLEPGTNEKLFF
TRBD2	TRBV4-2	NA	TRBJ2-3	TGTGCCAGCAGCCAAGATTCTAGCGGGGGGGATACGCAGTATTTT	CASSQDSSGGDTQYF
NA	TRBV6-1	NA	TRBJ1-4	TGTGCCAGCAGTGAAATGGGGCCAGGAGGGGAAAAACTGTTTTTT	CASSEMGPGGEKLFF
NA	TRBV19	NA	TRBJ1-1	TGTGCCAGTAGTGTTCAGCTAAACACTGAAGCTTTCTTT	CASSVQLNTEAFF
NA	TRBV7-9	once	TRBJ1-2	TGTGCCAGCAGCTTCGGGATGGACTATGGCTACACCTTC	CASSFGMDYGYTF
NA	TRBV19	NA	TRBJ2-1	TGTGCCAGTAGTATTATCTTTGACAGGAGGAACTCCTACAATGAGCAGTTCTTC	CASSIIFDRRNSYNEQFF
TRBD2	TRBV18	NA	TRBJ2-2	TGTGCCAGCTCACCACGCGGGGGTGTAGAGACCGGGGAGCTGTTTTTT	CASSPRGGVETGELFF
NA	TRBV28	NA	TRBJ1-2	TGTGCCATCATGACAGACTATGGCTACACCTTC	CAIMTDYGYTF
NA	TRBV10-3	NA	TRBJ1-4	TGTGCCATCAGCCCCAACGGGGGGACTAATGAAAAACTGTTTTTT	CAISPNGGTNEKLFF
NA	TRBV7-2	NA	TRBJ2-7	TGTGCCAGCAGCTTAGGCCAGGGTGTCTACGAGCAGTACTTC	CASSLGQGVYEQYF
NA	TRBV19	once	TRBJ1-4	TGTGCCAGTAGTCCACGACAGACAAATGAAAAACTGTTTTTT	CASSPRQTNEKLFF
TRBD1	TRBV7-2	NA	TRBJ2-2	TGTGCCAGCAGCCTGACAGGGTATAACGGGGAGCTGTTTTTT	CASSLTGYNGELFF
NA	TRBV5-1	once	TRBJ1-2	TGCGCCAGCAGCCCCGGCGGACACGGAGCTAACTATGGCTACACCTTC	CASSPGGHGANYGYTF
NA	TRBV5-6	NA	TRBJ1-2	TGTGCCAGCAGCTTGGTAACAGGGTTTGGCTACACCTTC	CASSLVTGFGYTF
NA	TRBV30	NA	TRBJ2-1	TGTGCCTGGATGACGGAAAGCAACTCCGATGAGCAGTTCTTC	CAWMTESNSDEQFF
TRBD2	TRBV7-3	NA	TRBJ2-3	TGTGCCAGCAGCCGGCGGGGGGGCCCTGGAGATACGCAGTATTTT	CASSRRGGPGDTQYF
TRBD1	TRBV19	NA	TRBJ1-5	TGTGCCAGTAGTGTCGACAGGGGAAGCAATCAGCCCCAGCATTTT	CASSVDRGSNQPQHF
NA	TRBV18	NA	TRBJ1-1	TGTGCCAGCTCACCATCCCAGAACACTGAAGCTTTCTTT	CASSPSQNTEAFF
TRBD2	TRBV11-3	NA	TRBJ2-1	TGTGCCAGCAGCTTAGGTCTAGCGGGTAATGAGCAGTTCTTC	CASSLGLAGNEQFF
TRBD1	TRBV29-1	NA	TRBJ2-7	TGCAGCGTAGAGGTGACAGGGGGCGATTACGAGCAGTACTTC	CSVEVTGGDYEQYF
NA	TRBV10-3	NA	TRBJ2-1	TGTGCCATCAGTGAGTCATTCTCGGACAATGAGCAGTTCTTC	CAISESFSDNEQFF
NA	TRBV30	few	TRBJ1-1	TGTGCCTGGAGTAGAGGACGGACGAACACTGAAGCTTTCTTT	CAWSRGRTNTEAFF
NA	TRBV5-1	NA	TRBJ2-6	TGCGCCAGCAGCTCTGGCTCTGGGGCCAACGTCCTGACTTTC	CASSSGSGANVLTF
TRBD2	TRBV5-1	once	TRBJ2-7	TGCGCCAGCAGCCTTGACCGCGCTAGCGGGAGAAGGATTAGCGAGCAGTACTTC	CASSLDRASGRRISEQYF
TRBD1	TRBV7-2	NA	TRBJ2-2	TGTGCCAGCAGGCCTGGGACAGCCCTCAACACCGGGGAGCTGTTTTTT	CASRPGTALNTGELFF
NA	TRBV6-1	NA	TRBJ1-1	TGTGCCAGCATTGGCTACACTGAAGCTTTCTTT	CASIGYTEAFF
NA	TRBV7-9	NA	TRBJ2-6	TGTGCCAGCAGCCACCGGACGGCCTACATCTCTGGGGCCAACGTCCTGACTTTC	CASSHRTAYISGANVLTF
TRBD1	TRBV6-5	NA	TRBJ1-1	TGTGCCAGCAGGGGACAGGGGGCAGGTGACACTGAAGCTTTCTTT	CASRGQGAGDTEAFF
TRBD1	TRBV6-1	NA	TRBJ2-5	TGTGCCAGCAGTACCAACCCGACAGGGGGCGAGACCCAGTACTTC	CASSTNPTGGETQYF